The entry below gives a single TCR beta chain sequence along with its context. Its antigen is currently unknown. This sample is drawn from a study of T cell responses to AZD1222 COVID-19 vaccine. Study results and caveats: Donors in the cohort were predominantly white British and more often female, and clonal diversity was possibly underestimated.

Trimming removed 4 bases from V and 8 bases from J; junction bases left unmatched: 7. There are 13 residues in the CDR3. Germline lookup yields CDR1 MNHEY and CDR2 SVGAGI. Produced via immunoSEQ multiplex PCR; TCRdb's table is partial and in-frame only. The table lists roughly 70,000 clones, 80% to 90% of them singletons. This receptor was identified in an adult in good health. Sample: peripheral blood, taken on day 0 of AZD1222 vaccination. This chain links TRBV6-5 with TRBJ2-7, with 8 bases identical to TRBD1. CDR3 nucleotide sequence: TGTGCCAGCAGTTCGGGACAGGTTAGAAAGCAGTACTTC. Translation gives CASSSGQVRKQYF.